This TCR beta chain was recorded in a study of blood T cell repertoires in COVID-19 (TCRdb year 2020). For the wider study: The collaborator samples originated in the United States, Italy and Spain and spanned the acute and convalescent phases of COVID-19. The prospective study material was composed of cDNA or gDNA derived from T cells, B-cell-depleted T cells, or PBMCs. Deeply sampled blood TCRbeta repertoires from subjects exposed to, actively infected with, or recovered from COVID-19 were included in the dataset. The repertoires were made available in a free public database intended to serve as a resource for research on the immune response to SARS-CoV-2. Samples came from the ongoing ImmuneRACE study (first 160 participants) plus 1,254 subjects from 6 global collaborators. A de-identified subject ID, COVID-19 status, age in years and sex were almost always included in the sample metadata. Where available, HLA class I and class II types were obtained from metadata supplied by the sample provider rather than from assay-based typing. Study-wide conclusions, independent of this receptor: How much clinical and demographic metadata was included differed by source and by participant, and the metadata was provided uncurated.

For this clone: What this receptor recognizes is not known. Qualities for individual bases were not recorded, and no much larger clone is one base off.

Participants in the prospective study were enrolled through a virtual design, were aged roughly 18 to 90 years, and lived in roughly 24 United States geographic areas. In the prospective study, participants were assigned to cohorts based on the clinical history participants reported in a screening survey and a study questionnaire. Exposed participants were defined as having been in contact with someone with a PCR-confirmed or clinician-diagnosed COVID-19 case within 2 weeks of study entry. Each participant in the prospective study had whole blood, serum and a nasopharyngeal or oropharyngeal swab collected by mobile phlebotomists. Over a roughly 2-month period, participants in the prospective study had the option of providing additional blood draws and questionnaires. Before DNA extraction, blood samples from the prospective study were shipped at room temperature or frozen. The immunoSEQ Assay, a bias-controlled multiplex PCR, was used to amplify TCRbeta CDR3 regions from genomic DNA. The authors' analysis ran thus. Within the assay, amplification of reference gene primers was used to estimate how many nucleated cells each sample contained. Sequence reads were collapsed and filtered to measure the absolute abundance of every unique TCRbeta CDR3 rearrangement. Productive Simpson clonality was computed per sample as the square root of Simpson's diversity index over productive rearrangements. This immuneACCESS table, as held by TCRdb, lists in-frame sequences with V and J called but not all clones. Of the missing ones, under half trace to an unresolved V gene in checked studies; the others have no known cause. The D gene and trimming were derived from the DNA, and the V and J assignments and clone size from that table. For this sample there are approximately 220,000 clones; about four fifths appear just once. About 4.6% of the sample is taken by the ten largest.

The receptor comes from a woman between 50 and 59 years old who had been exposed to COVID-19. Sequenced material: PBMCs or T cells enriched from blood (not recorded which).

The CDR3 region: CASSLGTDSSPLHF. The nucleotide sequence reads as follows: TGCGCCAGCAGCTTGGGGACAGATAGTTCACCCCTCCACTTT. The rearrangement joined TRBV5-1 to TRBJ1-6; the D gene is perhaps TRBD1, on 6 matching bases. Deletion took 0 bases off V and 9 bases off J, with a span of 10 bases between the germline ends. The CDR3 measures 14 amino acids from cysteine to phenylalanine. Just CDR3 DNA is preserved here, 42 bases in frame from base 1. From the germline V gene, CDR1 is SGHRS and CDR2 is YFSETQ.